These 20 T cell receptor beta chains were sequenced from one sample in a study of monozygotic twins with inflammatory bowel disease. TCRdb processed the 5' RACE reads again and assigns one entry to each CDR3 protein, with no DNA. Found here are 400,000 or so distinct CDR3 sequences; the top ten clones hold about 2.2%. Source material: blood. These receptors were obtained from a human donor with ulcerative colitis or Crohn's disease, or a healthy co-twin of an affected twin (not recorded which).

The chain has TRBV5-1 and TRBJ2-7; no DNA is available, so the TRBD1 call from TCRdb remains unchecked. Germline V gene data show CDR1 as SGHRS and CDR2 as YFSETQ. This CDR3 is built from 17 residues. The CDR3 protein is CASSLRFSDRVLYEQYF.

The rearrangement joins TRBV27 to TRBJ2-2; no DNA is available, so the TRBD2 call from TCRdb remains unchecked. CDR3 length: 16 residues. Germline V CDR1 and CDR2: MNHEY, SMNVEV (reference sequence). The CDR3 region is CASGVLGLGNTGELFF.

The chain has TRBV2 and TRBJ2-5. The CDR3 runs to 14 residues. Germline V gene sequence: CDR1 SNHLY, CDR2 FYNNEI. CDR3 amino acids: CASSDSTGGETQYF.

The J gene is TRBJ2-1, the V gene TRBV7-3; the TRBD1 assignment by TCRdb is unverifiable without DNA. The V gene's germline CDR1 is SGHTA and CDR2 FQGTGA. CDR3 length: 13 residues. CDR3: CASSEDRANEQFF.

The CDR3 loop is CASSFRESREQYF. This chain connects TRBV12-3 or TRBV12-4 to TRBJ2-7; TCRdb reports TRBD1, a call that lacks DNA to check it against. The CDR3 is 13 amino acids.

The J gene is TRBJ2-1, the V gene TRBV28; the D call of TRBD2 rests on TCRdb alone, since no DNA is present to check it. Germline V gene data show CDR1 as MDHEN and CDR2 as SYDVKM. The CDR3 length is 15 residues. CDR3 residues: CASSPGTSGKSEQFF. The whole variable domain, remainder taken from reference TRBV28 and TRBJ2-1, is DVKVTQSSRYLVKRTGEKVFLECVQDMDHENMFWYRQDPGLGLRLIYFSYDVKMKEKGDIPEGYSVSREKKERFSLILESASTNQTSMYLCASSPGTSGKSEQFFGPGTRLTVL.

The CDR3 region is CASSLPGGDETQYF. The V call is TRBV5-6, the J call TRBJ2-5; checking the TCRdb D call of TRBD1 is not possible without DNA. The length of the CDR3 is 14 residues. The germline V gene encodes CDR1 SGHDT and CDR2 YYEEEE.

CDR3 region: CASSPTMRGNYQPQHF. The chain recombines TRBV27 with TRBJ1-5. The CDR3 extends over 16 amino acids. CDR1 and CDR2 (germline): MNHEY, SMNVEV (reference sequence).

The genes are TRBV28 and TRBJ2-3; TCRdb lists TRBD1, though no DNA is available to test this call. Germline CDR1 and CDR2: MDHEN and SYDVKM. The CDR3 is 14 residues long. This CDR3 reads CASSLTRGADTQYF.

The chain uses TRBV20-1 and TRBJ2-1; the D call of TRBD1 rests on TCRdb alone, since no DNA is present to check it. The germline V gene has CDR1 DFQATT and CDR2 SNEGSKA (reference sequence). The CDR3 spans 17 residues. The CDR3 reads CSARMASGGPGYNEQFF.

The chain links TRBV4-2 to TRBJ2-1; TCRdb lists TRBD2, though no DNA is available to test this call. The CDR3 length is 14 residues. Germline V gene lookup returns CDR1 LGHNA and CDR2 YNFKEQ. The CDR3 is CASSQDLRANEQFF.

This CDR3 reads CASSLDGGGSTDTQYF. This chain uses TRBV5-1 with TRBJ2-3; the D call of TRBD1 rests on TCRdb alone, since no DNA is present to check it. The germline gives CDR1 SGHRS, CDR2 YFSETQ. The CDR3 is 16 amino acids.

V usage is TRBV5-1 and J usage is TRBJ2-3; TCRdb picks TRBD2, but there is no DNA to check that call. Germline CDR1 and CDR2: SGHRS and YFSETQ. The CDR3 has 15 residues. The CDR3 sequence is CASSSLRSREGTQYF.

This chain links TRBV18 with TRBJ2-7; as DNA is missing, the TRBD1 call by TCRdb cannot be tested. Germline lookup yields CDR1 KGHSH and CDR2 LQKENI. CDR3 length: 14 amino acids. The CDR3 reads CASSPDRGGNEQYF.

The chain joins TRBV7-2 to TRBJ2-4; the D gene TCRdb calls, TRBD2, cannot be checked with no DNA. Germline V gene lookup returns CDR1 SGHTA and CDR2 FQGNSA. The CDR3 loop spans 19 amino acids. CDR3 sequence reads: CASSLAGSSRARPVNIQYF.

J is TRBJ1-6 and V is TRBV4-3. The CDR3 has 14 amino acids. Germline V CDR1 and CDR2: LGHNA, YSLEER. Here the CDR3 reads CASSPVEYNSPLHF.

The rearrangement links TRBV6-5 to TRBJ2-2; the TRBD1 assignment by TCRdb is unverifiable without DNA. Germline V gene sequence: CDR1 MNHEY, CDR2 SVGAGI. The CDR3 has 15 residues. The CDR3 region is CASSYGRGFAGELFF.

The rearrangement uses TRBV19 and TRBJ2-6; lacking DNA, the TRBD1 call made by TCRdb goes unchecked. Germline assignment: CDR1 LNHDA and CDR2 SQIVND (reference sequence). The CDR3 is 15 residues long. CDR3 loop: CASMRGGAGANVLTF.

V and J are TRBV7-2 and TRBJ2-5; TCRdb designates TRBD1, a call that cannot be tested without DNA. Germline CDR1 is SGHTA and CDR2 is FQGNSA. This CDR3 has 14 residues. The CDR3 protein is CASSLGPAGETQYF.

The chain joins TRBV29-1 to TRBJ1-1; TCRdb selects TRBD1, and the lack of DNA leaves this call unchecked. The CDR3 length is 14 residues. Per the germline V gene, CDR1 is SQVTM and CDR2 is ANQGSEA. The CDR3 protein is CSVESRGQGTEAFF.